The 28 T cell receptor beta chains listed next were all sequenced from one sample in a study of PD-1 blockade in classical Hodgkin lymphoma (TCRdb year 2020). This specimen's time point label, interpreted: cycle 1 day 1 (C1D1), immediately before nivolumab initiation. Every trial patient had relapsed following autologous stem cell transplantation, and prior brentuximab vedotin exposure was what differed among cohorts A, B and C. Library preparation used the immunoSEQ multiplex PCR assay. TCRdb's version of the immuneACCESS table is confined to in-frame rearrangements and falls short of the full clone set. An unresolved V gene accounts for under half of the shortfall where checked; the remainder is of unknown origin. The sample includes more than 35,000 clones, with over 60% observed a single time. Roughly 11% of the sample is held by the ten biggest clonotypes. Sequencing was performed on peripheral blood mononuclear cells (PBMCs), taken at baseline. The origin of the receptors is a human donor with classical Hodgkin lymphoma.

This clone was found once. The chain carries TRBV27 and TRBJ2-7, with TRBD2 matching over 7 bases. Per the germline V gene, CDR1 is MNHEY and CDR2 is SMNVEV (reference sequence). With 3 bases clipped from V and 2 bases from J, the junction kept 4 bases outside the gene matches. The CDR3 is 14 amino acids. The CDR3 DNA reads TGTGCCAGCAGTTTGGGACTACCCCCCTACGAGCAGTACTTC. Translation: CASSLGLPPYEQYF.

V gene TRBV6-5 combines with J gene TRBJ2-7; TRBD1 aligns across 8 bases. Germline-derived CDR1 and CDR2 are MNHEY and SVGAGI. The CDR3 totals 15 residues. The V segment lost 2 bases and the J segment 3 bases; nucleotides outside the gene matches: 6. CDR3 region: CASSYRATGGYEQYF. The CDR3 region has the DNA TGTGCCAGCAGTTACAGAGCAACAGGGGGCTACGAGCAGTACTTC.

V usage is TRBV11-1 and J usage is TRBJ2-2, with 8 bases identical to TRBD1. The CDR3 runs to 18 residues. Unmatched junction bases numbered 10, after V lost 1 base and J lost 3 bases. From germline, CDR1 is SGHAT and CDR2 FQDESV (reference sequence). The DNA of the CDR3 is TGTGCCAGCAGCTTAGGTCCCCAGACAGGGGCCTACACCGGGGAGCTGTTTTTT. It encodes CASSLGPQTGAYTGELFF.

This CDR3 reads CASSPGQDNYGYTF. CDR3 bases: TGTGCCAGCTCACCGGGACAGGATAACTATGGCTACACCTTC. The chain joins TRBV18 to TRBJ1-2; 8 bases are shared with TRBD1. V dropped 3 bases and J dropped 1; count of bases not matched to a gene: 1. The CDR3 runs 14 residues. Looked up from germline, CDR1 is KGHSH and CDR2 is LQKENI.

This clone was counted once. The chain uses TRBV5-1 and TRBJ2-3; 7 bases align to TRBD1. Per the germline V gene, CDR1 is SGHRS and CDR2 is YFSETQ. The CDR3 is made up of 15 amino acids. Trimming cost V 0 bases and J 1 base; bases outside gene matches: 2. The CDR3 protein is CASSLDTGGTDTQYF. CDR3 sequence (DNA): TGCGCCAGCAGCTTGGATACAGGGGGCACAGATACGCAGTATTTT. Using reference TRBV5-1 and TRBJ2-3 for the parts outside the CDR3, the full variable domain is KAGVTQTPRYLIKTRGQQVTLSCSPISGHRSVSWYQQTPGQGLQFLFEYFSETQRNKGNFPGRFSGRQFSNSRSEMNVSTLELGDSALYLCASSLDTGGTDTQYFGPGTRLTVL.

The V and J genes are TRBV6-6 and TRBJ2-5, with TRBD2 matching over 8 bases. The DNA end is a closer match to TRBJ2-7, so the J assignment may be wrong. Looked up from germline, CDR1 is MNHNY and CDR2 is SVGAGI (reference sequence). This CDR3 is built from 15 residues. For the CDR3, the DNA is TGTGCCAGCAGTTACTCTGCGGGGGGCTCCTACGAGCAGTACTTC. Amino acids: CASSYSAGGSYEQYF.

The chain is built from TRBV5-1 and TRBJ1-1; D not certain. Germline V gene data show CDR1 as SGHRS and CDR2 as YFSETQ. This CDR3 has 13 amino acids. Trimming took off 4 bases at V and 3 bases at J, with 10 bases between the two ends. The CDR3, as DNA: TGCGCCAGCAGCAGTACTTTTGACACTGAAGCTTTCTTT. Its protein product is CASSSTFDTEAFF.

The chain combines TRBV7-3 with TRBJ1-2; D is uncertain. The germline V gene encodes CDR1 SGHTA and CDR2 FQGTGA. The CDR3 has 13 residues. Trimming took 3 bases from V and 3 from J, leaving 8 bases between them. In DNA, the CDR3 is TGTGCCAGCAGCTTGGATCCCTACTATGGCTACACCTTC. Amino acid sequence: CASSLDPYYGYTF. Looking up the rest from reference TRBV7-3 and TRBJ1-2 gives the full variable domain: GAGVSQTPSNKVTEKGKYVELRCDPISGHTALYWYRQSLGQGPEFLIYFQGTGAADDSGLPNDRFFAVRPEGSVSTLKIQRTERGDSAVYLCASSLDPYYGYTFGSGTRLTVV.

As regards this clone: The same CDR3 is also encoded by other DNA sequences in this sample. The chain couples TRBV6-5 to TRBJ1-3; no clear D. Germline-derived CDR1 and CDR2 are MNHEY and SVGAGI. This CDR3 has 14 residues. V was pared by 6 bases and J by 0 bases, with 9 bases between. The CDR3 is CASSLIGSGNTIYF. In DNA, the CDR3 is TGTGCCAGCAGCCTCATAGGCTCTGGAAACACCATATATTTT.

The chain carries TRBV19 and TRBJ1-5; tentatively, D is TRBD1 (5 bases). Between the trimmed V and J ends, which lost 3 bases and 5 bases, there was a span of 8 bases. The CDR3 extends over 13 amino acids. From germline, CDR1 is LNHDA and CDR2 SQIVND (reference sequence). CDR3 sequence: CASSMGRDQPQHF. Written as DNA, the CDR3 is TGTGCCAGTAGTATGGGCAGGGATCAGCCCCAGCATTTT.

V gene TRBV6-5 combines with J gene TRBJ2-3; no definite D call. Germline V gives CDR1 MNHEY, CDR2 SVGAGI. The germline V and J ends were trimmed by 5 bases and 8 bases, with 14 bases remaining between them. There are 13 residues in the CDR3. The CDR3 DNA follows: TGTGCCAGCAGTCCCGACTGGCTAGGTACGCAGTATTTT. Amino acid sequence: CASSPDWLGTQYF.

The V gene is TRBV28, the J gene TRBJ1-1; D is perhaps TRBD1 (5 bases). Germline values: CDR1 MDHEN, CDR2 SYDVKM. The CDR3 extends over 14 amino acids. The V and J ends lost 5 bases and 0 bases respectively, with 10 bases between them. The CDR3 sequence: CASSIQGVNTEAFF. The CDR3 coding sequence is TGTGCCAGCAGTATCCAGGGCGTGAACACTGAAGCTTTCTTT. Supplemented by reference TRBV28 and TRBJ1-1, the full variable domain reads DVKVTQSSRYLVKRTGEKVFLECVQDMDHENMFWYRQDPGLGLRLIYFSYDVKMKEKGDIPEGYSVSREKKERFSLILESASTNQTSMYLCASSIQGVNTEAFFGQGTRLTVV.

CDR3 nucleotides: TGCAGCGTTGTAACTAGCGCCGTTTCGGGGGAGCAGTACTTC. Translated: CSVVTSAVSGEQYF. This chain uses TRBV29-1 with TRBJ2-7; TRBD2 aligns across 7 bases. V lost 4 bases to trimming and J lost 7 bases; unmatched junction nucleotides: 13. Germline V gene data show CDR1 as SQVTM and CDR2 as ANQGSEA. This CDR3 spans 14 amino acids.

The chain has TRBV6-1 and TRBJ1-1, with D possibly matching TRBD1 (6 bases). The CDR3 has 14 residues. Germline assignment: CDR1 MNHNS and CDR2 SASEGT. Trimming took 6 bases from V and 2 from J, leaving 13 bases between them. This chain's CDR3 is CASSQRGGNTEAFF. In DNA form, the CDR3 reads TGTGCCAGCAGCCAAAGGGGGGGTAACACTGAAGCTTTCTTT.

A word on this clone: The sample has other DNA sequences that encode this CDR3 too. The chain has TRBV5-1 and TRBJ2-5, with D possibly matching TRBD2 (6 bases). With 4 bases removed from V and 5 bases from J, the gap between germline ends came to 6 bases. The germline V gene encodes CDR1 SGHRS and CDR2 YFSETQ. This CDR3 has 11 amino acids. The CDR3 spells CASSSGETQYF. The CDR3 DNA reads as TGCGCCAGCAGCAGCGGGGAGACCCAGTACTTC.

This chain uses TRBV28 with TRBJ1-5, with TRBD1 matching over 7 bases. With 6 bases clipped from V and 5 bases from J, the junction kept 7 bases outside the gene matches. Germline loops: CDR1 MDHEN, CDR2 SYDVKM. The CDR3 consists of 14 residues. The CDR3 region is CASSPGQAHQPQHF. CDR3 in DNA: TGTGCCAGCAGCCCAGGACAGGCCCATCAGCCCCAGCATTTT.

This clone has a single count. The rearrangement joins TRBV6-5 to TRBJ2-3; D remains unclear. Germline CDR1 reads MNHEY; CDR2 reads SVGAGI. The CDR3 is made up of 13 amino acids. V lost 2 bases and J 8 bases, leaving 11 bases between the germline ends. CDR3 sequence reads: CASSYSMLRTQYF. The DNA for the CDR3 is TGTGCCAGCAGTTACAGCATGCTTCGTACGCAGTATTTT.

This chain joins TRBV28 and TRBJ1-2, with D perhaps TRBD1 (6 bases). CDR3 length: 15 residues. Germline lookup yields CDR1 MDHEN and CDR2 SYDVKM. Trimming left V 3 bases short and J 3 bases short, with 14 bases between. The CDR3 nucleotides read TGTGCCAGCAGTTTCGAGGACAGAGGGTACTATGGCTACACCTTC. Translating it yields CASSFEDRGYYGYTF.

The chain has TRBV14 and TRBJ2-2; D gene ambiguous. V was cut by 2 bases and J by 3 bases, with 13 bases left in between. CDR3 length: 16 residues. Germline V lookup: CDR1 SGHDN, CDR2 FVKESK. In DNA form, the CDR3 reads TGTGCCAGCAGCCAAAGAATTACCTTAGACACCGGGGAGCTGTTTTTT. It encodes CASSQRITLDTGELFF.

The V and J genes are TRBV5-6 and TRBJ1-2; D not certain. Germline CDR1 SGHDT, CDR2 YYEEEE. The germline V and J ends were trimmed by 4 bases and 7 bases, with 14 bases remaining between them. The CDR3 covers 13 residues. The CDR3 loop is CASSPGSIGGYTF. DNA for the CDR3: TGTGCCAGCAGCCCTGGGTCGATAGGTGGCTACACCTTC.

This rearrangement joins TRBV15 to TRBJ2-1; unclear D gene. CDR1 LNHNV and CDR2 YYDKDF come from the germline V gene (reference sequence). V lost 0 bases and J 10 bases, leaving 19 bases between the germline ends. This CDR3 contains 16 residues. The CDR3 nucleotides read TGTGCCACCAGCAGAGATATCGGCAGGCAGGCCAAGGAGCAGTTCTTC. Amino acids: CATSRDIGRQAKEQFF.

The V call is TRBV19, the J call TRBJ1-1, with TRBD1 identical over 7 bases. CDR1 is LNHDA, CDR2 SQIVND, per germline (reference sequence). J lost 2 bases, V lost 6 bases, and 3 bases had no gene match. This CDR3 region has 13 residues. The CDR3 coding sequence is TGTGCCAGTAGGGACAGGATCAACACTGAAGCTTTCTTT. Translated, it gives CASRDRINTEAFF.

CDR3 nucleotide sequence: TGCGCCAGCAGCTTGGGTCTATTTAGTCCAGAAGACAATGAGCAGTTCTTC. Translation: CASSLGLFSPEDNEQFF. The genes are TRBV5-1 and TRBJ2-1; D ambiguous. Between the trimmed V and J ends, which lost 0 bases and 5 bases, there was a span of 18 bases. The CDR3 is made up of 17 amino acids. Germline-derived CDR1 and CDR2 are SGHRS and YFSETQ.

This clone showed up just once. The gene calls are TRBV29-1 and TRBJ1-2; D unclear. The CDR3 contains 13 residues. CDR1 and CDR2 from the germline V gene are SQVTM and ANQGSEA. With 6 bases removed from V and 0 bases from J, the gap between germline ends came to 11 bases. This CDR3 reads CSVRAVTNYGYTF. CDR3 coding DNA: TGCAGCGTGAGGGCCGTAACTAACTATGGCTACACCTTC.

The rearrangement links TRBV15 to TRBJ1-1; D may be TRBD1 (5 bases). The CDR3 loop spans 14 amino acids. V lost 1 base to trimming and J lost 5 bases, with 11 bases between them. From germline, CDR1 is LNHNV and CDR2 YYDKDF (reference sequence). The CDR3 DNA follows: TGTGCCACCAGCAGAGGAGGTCGGGGGACTGAAGCTTTCTTT. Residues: CATSRGGRGTEAFF. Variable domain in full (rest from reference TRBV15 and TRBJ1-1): DAMVIQNPRYQVTQFGKPVTLSCSQTLNHNVMYWYQQKSSQAPKLLFHYYDKDFNNEADTPDNFQSRRPNTSFCFLDIRSPGLGDTAMYLCATSRGGRGTEAFFGQGTRLTVV.

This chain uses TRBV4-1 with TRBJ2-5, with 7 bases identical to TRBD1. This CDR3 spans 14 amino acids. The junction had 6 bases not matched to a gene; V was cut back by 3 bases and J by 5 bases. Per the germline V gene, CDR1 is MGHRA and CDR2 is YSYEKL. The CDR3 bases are TGCGCCAGCAGCCACCGACAGGGTAAGGAGACCCAGTACTTC. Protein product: CASSHRQGKETQYF.

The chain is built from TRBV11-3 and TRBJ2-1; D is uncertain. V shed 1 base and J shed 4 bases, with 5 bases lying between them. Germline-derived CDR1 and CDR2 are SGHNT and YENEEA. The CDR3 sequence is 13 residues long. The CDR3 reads CASSLGVYNEQFF. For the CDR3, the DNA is TGTGCCAGCAGCTTAGGAGTTTACAATGAGCAGTTCTTC. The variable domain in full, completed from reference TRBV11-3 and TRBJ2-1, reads EAGVVQSPRYKIIEKKQPVAFWCNPISGHNTLYWYLQNLGQGPELLIRYENEEAVDDSQLPKDRFSAERLKGVDSTLKIQPAELGDSAVYLCASSLGVYNEQFFGPGTRLTVL.

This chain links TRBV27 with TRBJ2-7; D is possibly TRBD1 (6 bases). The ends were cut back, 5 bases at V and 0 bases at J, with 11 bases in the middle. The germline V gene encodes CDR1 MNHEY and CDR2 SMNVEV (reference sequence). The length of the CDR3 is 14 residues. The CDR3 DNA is TGTGCCAGCAGTCCCACAGGGAGCTCCTACGAGCAGTACTTC. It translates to CASSPTGSSYEQYF.